This TCR beta chain was identified during a study of T cells after yellow fever vaccination. Background on the study: Investigators sorted EM, EMRA, CM and Tscm memory subsets, relying on CD3, CD45RA, CCR7 and CD95.

One entry per CDR3 protein results from TCRdb running MiXCR on the 5' RACE reads. The sample lists over 10,000 distinct CDR3 sequences, 4% to 6% seen once, with roughly 50% in the top ten. This clonotype was observed at least ten times. CDR1 is SGHNT, CDR2 YYREEE, per germline (reference sequence). The CDR3 extends over 13 amino acids. Trimming removed 1 base from V and 3 bases from J; junction bases left unmatched: 1. The material sequenced was PBMCs, either bulk or a sorted T-cell subset (CD4+, CD8+, memory, or dextramer-sorted; not recorded which), taken 45 days after the yellow fever booster vaccination. This TCR derives from a young man who received the YFV17D yellow fever vaccine. The V and J genes are TRBV5-4 and TRBJ2-7; TRBD1 agrees at 7 bases. In nucleotides, the CDR3 is TGTGCCAGCAGCTTGACAGGGGTCTACGAGCAGTACTTC. Amino acids: CASSLTGVYEQYF.